In its sample, the clone carrying this T cell receptor (beta chain) was seen a few times. This sample is drawn from a study of identical twins. V was trimmed by 5 bases and J by 4 bases, leaving 14 bases between them. The CDR3 sequence is 14 residues long. Germline V CDR1 and CDR2: SEHNR, FQNEAQ (reference sequence). MiXCR was run by TCRdb on the 5' RACE reads, yielding one entry per CDR3 protein. The table lists about 290,000 distinct CDR3 sequences, less than 9.5% of them singletons. This sample also belongs to another study, concerning yellow fever vaccine responses in identical twins.

The sample consisted of CD8+ T cells sorted from blood. This TCR derives from a woman aged 18-29 years in good health. This chain uses TRBV7-9 with TRBJ2-5, with D possibly TRBD2 on 5 matching bases. The CDR3 sequence: CASSLGVGRETQYF. The DNA for the CDR3 is TGTGCCAGCAGCCTCGGGGTGGGAAGAGAGACCCAGTACTTC.